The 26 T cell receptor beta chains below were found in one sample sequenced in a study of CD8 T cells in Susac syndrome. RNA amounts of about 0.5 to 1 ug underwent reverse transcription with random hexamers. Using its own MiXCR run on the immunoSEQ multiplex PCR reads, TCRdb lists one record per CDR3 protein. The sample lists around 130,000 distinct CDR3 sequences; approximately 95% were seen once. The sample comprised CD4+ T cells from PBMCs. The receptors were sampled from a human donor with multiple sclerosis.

The CDR3 spells CASSRLAGAQETQYF. CDR3 DNA sequence: TGTGCCAGCAGTCGACTAGCGGGGGCCCAAGAGACCCAGTACTTC. The chain has TRBV3-1 and TRBJ2-5, with 12 bases aligning to TRBD2. The CDR3 is made up of 15 amino acids. V was clipped by 6 bases and J by 1 base; unmatched bases: 3. CDR1 is LGHDT, CDR2 YNNKEL, per germline (reference sequence).

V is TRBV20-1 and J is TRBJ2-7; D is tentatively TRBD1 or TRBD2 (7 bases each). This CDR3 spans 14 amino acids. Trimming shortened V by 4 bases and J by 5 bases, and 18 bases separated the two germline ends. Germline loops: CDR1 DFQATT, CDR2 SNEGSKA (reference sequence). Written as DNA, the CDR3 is TGCAGTGCTATCATGGGCCAGGGGGGGAACGAGCAGTACTTC. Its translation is CSAIMGQGGNEQYF.

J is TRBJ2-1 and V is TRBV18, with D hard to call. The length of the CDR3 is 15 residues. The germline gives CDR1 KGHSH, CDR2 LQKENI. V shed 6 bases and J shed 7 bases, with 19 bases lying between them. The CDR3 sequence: CASSPVELGQNEQFF. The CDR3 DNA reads TGTGCCAGCTCCCCCGTAGAATTGGGCCAGAATGAGCAGTTCTTC.

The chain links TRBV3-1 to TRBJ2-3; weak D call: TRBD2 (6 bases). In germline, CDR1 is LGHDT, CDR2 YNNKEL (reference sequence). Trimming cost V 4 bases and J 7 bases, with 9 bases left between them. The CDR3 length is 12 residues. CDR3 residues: CASSPRGNTQYF. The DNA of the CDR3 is TGTGCCAGCAGCCCTCGGGGGAATACGCAGTATTTT.

DNA of the CDR3: TGCAGCGTTGTACGCGGGAGGGCCAGTGAGCAGTTCTTC. Its translation: CSVVRGRASEQFF. V is TRBV29-1 and J is TRBJ2-1; TRBD2 matches 9 bases. Germline V gene data show CDR1 as SQVTM and CDR2 as ANQGSEA. Germline trimming cut 4 bases from V and 9 bases from J; bases unmatched to any gene: 7. This CDR3 contains 13 residues.

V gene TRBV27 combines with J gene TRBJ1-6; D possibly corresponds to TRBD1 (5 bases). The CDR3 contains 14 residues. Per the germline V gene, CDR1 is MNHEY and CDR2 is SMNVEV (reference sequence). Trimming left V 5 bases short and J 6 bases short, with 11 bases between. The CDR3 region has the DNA TGTGCCAGCAGTATGGGGACCCTTAATTCACCCCTCCACTTT. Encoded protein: CASSMGTLNSPLHF.

The CDR3 reads CASSSANTQYF. CDR3 DNA sequence: TGTGCCAGCAGTTCTGCAAATACGCAGTATTTT. This chain uses TRBV12-3 or TRBV12-4 with TRBJ2-3; D gene ambiguous. CDR3 length: 11 amino acids. The germline V and J ends were trimmed by 4 bases and 7 bases, with 6 bases remaining between them.

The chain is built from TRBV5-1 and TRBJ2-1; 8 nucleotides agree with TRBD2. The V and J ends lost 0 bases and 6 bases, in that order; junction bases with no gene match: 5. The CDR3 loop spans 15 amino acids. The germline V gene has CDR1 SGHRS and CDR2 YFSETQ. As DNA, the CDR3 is TGCGCCAGCAGCTTGGGACTAGCGTCGGTCAATGAGCAGTTCTTC. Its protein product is CASSLGLASVNEQFF. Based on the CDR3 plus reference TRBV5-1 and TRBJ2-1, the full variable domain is KAGVTQTPRYLIKTRGQQVTLSCSPISGHRSVSWYQQTPGQGLQFLFEYFSETQRNKGNFPGRFSGRQFSNSRSEMNVSTLELGDSALYLCASSLGLASVNEQFFGPGTRLTVL.

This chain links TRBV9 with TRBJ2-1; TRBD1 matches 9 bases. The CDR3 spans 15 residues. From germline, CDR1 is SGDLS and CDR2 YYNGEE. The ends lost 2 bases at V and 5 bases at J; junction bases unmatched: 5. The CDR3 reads CASSVGTGYDNEQFF. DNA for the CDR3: TGTGCCAGCAGCGTGGGGACAGGGTACGACAATGAGCAGTTCTTC.

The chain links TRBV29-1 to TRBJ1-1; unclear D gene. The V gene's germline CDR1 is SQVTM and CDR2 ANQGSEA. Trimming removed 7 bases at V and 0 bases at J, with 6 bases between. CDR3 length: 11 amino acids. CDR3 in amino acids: CSALMNTEAFF. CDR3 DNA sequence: TGCAGCGCCCTTATGAACACTGAAGCTTTCTTT. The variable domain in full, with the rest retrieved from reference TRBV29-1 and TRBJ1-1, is SAVISQKPSRDICQRGTSLTIQCQVDSQVTMMFWYRQQPGQSLTLIATANQGSEATYESGFVIDKFPISRPNLTFSTLTVSNMSPEDSSIYLCSALMNTEAFFGQGTRLTVV.

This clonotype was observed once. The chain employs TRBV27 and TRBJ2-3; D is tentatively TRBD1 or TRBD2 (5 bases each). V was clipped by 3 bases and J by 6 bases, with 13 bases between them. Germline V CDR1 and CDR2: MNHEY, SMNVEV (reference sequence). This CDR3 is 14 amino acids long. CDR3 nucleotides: TGTGCCAGCAGTTTGGGGCTAGCTACCGATACGCAGTATTTT. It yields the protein CASSLGLATDTQYF.

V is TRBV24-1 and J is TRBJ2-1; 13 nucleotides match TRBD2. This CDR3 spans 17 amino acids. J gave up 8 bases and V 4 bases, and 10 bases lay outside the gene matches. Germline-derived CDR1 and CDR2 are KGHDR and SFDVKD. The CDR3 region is CATSEGFGTSGADEQFF. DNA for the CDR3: TGTGCCACCAGTGAGGGGTTCGGGACTAGCGGGGCCGATGAGCAGTTCTTC.

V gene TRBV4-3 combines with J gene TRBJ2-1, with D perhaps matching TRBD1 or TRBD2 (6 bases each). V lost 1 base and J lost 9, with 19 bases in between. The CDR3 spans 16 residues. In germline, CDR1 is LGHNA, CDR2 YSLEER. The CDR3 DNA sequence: TGCGCCAGCAGCCAAGGTTCAGGGGCCCTCGGGGGTGAGCAGTTCTTC. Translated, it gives CASSQGSGALGGEQFF.

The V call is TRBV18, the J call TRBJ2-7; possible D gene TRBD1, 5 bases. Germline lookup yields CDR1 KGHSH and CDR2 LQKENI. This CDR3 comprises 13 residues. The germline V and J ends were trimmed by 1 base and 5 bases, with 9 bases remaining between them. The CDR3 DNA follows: TGTGCCAGCTCACCACAGGGGAACGACGAGCAGTACTTC. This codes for CASSPQGNDEQYF.

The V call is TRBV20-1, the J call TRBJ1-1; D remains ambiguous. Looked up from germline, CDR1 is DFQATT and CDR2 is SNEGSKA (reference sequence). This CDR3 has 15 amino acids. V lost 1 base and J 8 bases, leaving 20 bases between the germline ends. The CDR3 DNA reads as TGCAGTGCTAGAGCCCCGAATACACTAAACCTCGAAGCTTTCTTT. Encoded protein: CSARAPNTLNLEAFF.

The CDR3 DNA follows: TGTGCCAGCAGCCAAGCTGGGACTAGCGGATACAATGAGCAGTTCTTC. This codes for CASSQAGTSGYNEQFF. The chain uses TRBV14 and TRBJ2-1, with 11 bases lining up with TRBD2. V was clipped by 1 base and J by 4 bases; unmatched bases: 3. CDR3 length equals 16 residues. Germline V gene lookup returns CDR1 SGHDN and CDR2 FVKESK.

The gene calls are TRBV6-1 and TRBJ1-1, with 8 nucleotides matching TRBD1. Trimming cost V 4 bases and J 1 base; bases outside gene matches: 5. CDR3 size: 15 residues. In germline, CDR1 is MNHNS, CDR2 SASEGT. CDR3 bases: TGTGCCAGCAGTGCCAAAGGACAGGGGAACACTGAAGCTTTCTTT. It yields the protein CASSAKGQGNTEAFF.

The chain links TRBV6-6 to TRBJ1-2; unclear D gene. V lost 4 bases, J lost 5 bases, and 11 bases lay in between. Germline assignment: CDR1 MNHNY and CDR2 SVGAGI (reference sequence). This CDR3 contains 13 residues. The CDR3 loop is CASSLTAEYGYTF. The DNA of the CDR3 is TGTGCCAGCAGTTTAACGGCAGAATATGGCTACACCTTC.

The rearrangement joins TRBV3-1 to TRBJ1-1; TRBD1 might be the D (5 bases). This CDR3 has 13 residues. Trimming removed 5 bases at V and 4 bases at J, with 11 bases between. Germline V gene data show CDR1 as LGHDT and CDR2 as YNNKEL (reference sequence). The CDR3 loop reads CASSFGASTEAFF. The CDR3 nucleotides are TGTGCCAGCAGCTTCGGGGCGAGCACTGAAGCTTTCTTT.

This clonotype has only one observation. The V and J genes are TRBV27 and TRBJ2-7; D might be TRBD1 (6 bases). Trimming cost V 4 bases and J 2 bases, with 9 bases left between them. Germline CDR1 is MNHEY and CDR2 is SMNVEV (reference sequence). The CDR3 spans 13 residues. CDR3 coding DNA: TGTGCCAGCAGTTATGAGGGGGCCTACGAGCAGTACTTC. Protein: CASSYEGAYEQYF.

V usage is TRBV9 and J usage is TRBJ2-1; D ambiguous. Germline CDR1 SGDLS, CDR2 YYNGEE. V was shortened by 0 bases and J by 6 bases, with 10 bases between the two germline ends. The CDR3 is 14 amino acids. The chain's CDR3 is CASSVVAGSNEQFF. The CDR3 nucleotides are TGTGCCAGCAGCGTAGTCGCAGGCTCCAATGAGCAGTTCTTC.

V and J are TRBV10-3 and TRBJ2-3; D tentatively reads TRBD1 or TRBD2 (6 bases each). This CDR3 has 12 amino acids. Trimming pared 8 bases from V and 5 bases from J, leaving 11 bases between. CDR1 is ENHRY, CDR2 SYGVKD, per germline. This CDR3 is CAISKGGDTQYF. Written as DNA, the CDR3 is TGTGCCATCTCGAAGGGGGGAGATACGCAGTATTTT.

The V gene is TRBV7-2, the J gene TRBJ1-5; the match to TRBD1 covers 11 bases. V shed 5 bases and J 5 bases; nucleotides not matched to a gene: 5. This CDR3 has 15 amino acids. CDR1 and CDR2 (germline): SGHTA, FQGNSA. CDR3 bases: TGTGCCAGCAGCCGGACAGGGGGCGGGTATCAGCCCCAGCATTTT. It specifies CASSRTGGGYQPQHF.

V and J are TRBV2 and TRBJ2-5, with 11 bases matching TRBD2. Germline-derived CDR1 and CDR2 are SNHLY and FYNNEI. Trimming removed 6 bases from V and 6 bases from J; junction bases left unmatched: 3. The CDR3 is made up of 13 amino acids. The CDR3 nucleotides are TGTGCCAGCAGGGGGACTAGCGGTCAGACCCAGTACTTC. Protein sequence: CASRGTSGQTQYF.

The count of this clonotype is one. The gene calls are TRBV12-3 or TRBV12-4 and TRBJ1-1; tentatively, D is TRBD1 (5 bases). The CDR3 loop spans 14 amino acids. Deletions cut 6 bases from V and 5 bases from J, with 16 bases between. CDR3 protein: CASRPPGVDTEAFF. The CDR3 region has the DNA TGTGCCAGCAGGCCCCCGGGGGTGGATACTGAAGCTTTCTTT.

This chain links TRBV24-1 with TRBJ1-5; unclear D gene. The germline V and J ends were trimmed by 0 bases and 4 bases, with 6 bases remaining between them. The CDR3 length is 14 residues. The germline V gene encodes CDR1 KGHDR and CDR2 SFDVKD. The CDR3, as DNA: TGTGCCACCAGTGATTTGACTCGAAATCAGCCCCAGCATTTT. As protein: CATSDLTRNQPQHF.